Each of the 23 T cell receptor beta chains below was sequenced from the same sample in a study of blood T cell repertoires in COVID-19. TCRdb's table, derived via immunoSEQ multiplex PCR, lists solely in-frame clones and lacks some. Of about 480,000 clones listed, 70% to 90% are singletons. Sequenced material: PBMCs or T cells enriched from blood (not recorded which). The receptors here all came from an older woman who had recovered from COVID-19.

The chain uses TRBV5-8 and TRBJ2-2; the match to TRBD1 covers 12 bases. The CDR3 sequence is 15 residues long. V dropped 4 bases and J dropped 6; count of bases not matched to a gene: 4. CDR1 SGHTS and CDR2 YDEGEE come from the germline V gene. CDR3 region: CASSGTGGDAGELFF. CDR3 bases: TGTGCCAGCAGCGGGACAGGGGGCGACGCCGGGGAGCTGTTTTTT.

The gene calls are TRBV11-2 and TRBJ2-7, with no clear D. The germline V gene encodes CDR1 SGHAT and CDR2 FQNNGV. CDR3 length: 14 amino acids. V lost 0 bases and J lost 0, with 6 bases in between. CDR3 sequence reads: CASSLDRSSYEQYV. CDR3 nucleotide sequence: TGTGCCAGCAGCTTAGATAGGAGCTCCTACGAGCAGTACGTC.

CDR3 DNA sequence: TGTGCCAGCAGCGTAGCCCCGACAGGGGAAGAGACCCAGTACTTC. Amino acids: CASSVAPTGEETQYF. The V call is TRBV9, the J call TRBJ2-5; 8 bases match TRBD1. After removal of 0 bases from V and 3 bases from J, the junction contained 4 bases not matched to a gene. This CDR3 is 15 amino acids long. The germline gives CDR1 SGDLS, CDR2 YYNGEE.

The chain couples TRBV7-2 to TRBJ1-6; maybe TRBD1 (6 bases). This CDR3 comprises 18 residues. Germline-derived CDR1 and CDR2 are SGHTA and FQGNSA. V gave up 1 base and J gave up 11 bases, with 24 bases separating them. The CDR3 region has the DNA TGTGCCAGCAGCTTAGTTGGGGTTGGGTTGGAGGGGGGGACACCCCTCCACTTT. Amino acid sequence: CASSLVGVGLEGGTPLHF. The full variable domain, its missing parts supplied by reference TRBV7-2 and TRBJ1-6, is GAGVSQSPSNKVTEKGKDVELRCDPISGHTALYWYRQSLGQGLEFLIYFQGNSAPDKSGLPSDRFSAERTGGSVSTLTIQRTQQEDSAVYLCASSLVGVGLEGGTPLHFGNGTRLTVT.

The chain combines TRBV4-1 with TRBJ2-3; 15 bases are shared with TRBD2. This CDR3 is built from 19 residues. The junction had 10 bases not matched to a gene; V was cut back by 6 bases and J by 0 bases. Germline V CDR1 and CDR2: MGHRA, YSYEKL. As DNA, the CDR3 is TGCGCCAGCAGGGGACTAGCGGGGGGACCCCCGATGAGCACAGATACGCAGTATTTT. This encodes CASRGLAGGPPMSTDTQYF.

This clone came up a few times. Here the CDR3 DNA reads TGTGCCATCAGCCCCTCAGGACAGGGGACGAACTATGGCTACACCTTC. Translating it yields CAISPSGQGTNYGYTF. The V gene is TRBV10-3, the J gene TRBJ1-2, with 9 bases that match TRBD1. Germline CDR1 and CDR2: ENHRY and SYGVKD. V lost 6 bases, J lost 2 bases, and 10 bases stayed unmatched. This CDR3 comprises 16 residues.

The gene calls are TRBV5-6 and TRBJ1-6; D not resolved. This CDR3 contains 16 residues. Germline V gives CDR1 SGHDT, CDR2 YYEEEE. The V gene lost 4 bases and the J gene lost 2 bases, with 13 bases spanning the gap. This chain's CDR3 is CASSLSGGPYNSPLHF. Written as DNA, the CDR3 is TGTGCCAGCAGCCTATCGGGAGGGCCCTATAATTCACCCCTCCACTTT.

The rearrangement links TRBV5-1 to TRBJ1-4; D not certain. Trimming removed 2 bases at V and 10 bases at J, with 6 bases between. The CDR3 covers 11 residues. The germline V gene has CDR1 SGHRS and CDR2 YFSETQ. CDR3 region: CASSLTGKLFF. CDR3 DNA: TGCGCCAGCAGCTTAACGGGAAAACTGTTTTTT.

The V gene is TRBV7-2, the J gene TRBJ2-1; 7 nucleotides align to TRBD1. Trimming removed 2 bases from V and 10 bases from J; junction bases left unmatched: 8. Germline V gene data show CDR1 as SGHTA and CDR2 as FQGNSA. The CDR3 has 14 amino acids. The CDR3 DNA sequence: TGTGCCAGCAGCTTATGGGGGACAGCCAACGAGCAGTTCTTC. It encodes CASSLWGTANEQFF.

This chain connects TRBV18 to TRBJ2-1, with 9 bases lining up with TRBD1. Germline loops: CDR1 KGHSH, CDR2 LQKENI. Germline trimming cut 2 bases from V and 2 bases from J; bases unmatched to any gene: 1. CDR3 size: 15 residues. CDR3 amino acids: CASSPRTGAYNEQFF. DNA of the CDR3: TGTGCCAGCTCACCAAGGACAGGGGCCTACAATGAGCAGTTCTTC.

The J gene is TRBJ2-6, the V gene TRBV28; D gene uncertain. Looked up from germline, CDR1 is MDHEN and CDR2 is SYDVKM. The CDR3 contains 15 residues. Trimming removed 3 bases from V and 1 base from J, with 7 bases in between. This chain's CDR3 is CASSFEHSGANVLTF. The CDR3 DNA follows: TGTGCCAGCAGTTTTGAACATTCTGGGGCCAACGTCCTGACTTTC.

CDR3 DNA sequence: TGTGCTAGTGGCCTGGGACTGCCGAGCACAGATACGCAGTATTTT. It yields the protein CASGLGLPSTDTQYF. This chain links TRBV12-5 with TRBJ2-3; D may be TRBD2 (6 bases). The germline gives CDR1 LGHNT, CDR2 FRNRAP. The length of the CDR3 is 15 residues. V lost 6 bases, J lost 0 bases, and 13 bases lay in between.

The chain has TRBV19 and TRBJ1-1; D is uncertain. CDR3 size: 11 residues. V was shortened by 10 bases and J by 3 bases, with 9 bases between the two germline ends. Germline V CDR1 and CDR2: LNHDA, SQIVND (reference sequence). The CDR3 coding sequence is TGTGCCATATTCCTTTACACTGAAGCTTTCTTT. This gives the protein CAIFLYTEAFF.

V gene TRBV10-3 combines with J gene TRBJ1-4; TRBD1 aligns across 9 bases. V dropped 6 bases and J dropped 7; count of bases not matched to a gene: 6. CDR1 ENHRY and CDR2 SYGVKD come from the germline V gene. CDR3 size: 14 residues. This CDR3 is CAISPGQGTEKLFF. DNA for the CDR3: TGTGCCATCAGCCCGGGACAGGGTACTGAAAAACTGTTTTTT.

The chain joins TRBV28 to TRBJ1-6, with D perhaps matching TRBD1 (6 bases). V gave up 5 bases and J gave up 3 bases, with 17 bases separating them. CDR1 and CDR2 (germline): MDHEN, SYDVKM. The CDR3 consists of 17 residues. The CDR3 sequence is CASSGGAGAIYNSPLHF. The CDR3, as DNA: TGTGCCAGCAGTGGGGGGGCAGGGGCGATCTATAATTCACCCCTCCACTTT.

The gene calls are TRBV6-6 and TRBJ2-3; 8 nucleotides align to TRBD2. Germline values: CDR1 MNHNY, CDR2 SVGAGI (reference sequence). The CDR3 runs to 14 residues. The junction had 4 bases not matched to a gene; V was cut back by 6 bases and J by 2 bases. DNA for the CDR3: TGTGCCAGCAGCTTGGGACTAGACACAGATACGCAGTATTTT. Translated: CASSLGLDTDTQYF.

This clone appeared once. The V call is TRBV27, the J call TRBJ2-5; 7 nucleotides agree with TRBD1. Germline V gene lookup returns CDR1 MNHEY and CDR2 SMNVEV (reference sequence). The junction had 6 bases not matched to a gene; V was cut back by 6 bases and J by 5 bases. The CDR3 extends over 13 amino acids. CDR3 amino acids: CASRPQGSETQYF. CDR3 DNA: TGTGCCAGCAGACCACAGGGGTCCGAGACCCAGTACTTC.

CDR3 bases: TGCAGCGTTTCTAGGCCTCACACAGATACGCAGTATTTT. It yields the protein CSVSRPHTDTQYF. This sequence joins TRBV29-1 and TRBJ2-3; D unclear. The CDR3 runs to 13 residues. The V end was cut by 5 bases, the J end by 2 bases, with 11 bases between. Germline V gene sequence: CDR1 SQVTM, CDR2 ANQGSEA.

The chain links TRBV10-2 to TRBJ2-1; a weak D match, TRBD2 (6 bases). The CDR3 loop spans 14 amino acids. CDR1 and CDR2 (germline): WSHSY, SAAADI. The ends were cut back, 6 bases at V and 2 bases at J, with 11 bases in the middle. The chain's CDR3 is CASRGGVAYNEQFF. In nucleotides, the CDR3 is TGCGCCAGCAGGGGCGGGGTCGCCTACAATGAGCAGTTCTTC.

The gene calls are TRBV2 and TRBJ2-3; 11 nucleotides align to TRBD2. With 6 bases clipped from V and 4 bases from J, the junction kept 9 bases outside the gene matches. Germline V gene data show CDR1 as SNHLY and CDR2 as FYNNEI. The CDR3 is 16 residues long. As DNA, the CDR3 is TGTGCCAGCAGAGGTAGCGGGGGGGTAGGCGCAGATACGCAGTATTTT. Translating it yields CASRGSGGVGADTQYF.

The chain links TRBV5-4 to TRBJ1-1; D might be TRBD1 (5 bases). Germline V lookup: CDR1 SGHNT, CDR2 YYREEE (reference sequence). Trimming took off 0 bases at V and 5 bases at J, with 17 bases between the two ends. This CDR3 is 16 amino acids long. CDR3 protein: CASSLASKPGKTEAFF. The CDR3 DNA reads TGTGCCAGCAGCTTGGCCTCGAAACCAGGGAAGACTGAAGCTTTCTTT.

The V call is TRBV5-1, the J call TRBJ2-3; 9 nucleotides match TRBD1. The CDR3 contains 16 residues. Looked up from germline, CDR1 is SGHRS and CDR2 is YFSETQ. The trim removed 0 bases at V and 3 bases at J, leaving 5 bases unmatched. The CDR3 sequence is CASSLGGTGMTDTQYF. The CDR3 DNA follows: TGCGCCAGCAGCTTGGGAGGGACAGGGATGACAGATACGCAGTATTTT.

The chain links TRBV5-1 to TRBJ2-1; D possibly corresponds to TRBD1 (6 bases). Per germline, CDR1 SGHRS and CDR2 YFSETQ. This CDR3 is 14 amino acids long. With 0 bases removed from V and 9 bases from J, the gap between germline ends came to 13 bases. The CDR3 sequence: CASSLDRLQGEQFF. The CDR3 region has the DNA TGCGCCAGCAGCTTGGATCGGCTACAGGGTGAGCAGTTCTTC.